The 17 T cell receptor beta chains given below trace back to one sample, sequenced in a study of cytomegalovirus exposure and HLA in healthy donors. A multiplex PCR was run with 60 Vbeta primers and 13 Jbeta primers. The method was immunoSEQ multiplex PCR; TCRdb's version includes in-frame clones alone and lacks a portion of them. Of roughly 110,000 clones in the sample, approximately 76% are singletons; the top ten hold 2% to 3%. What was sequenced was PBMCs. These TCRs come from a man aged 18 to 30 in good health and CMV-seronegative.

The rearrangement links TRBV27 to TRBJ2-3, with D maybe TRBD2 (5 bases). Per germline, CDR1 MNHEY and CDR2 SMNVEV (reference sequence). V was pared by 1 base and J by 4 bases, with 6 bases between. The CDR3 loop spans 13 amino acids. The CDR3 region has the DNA TGTGCCAGCAGTTTATTGGGAGCAGATACGCAGTATTTT. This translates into CASSLLGADTQYF.

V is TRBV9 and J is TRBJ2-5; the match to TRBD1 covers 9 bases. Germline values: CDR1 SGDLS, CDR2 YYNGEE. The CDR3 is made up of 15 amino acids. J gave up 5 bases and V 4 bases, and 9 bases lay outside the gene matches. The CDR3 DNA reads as TGTGCCAGCAGCCCAGATGGGACAGGGCGGGAGACCCAGTACTTC. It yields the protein CASSPDGTGRETQYF.

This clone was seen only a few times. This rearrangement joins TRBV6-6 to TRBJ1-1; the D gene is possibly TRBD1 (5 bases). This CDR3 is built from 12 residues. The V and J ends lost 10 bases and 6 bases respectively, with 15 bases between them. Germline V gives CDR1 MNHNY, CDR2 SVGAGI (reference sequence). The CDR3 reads CATGRGRAEAFF. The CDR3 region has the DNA TGTGCCACCGGACGGGGGAGAGCTGAAGCTTTCTTT.

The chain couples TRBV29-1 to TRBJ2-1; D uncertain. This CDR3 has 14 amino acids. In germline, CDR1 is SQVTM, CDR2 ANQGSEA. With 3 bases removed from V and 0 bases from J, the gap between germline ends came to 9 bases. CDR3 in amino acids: CSVDPYGSYNEQFF. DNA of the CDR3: TGCAGCGTTGACCCCTACGGCTCCTACAATGAGCAGTTCTTC.

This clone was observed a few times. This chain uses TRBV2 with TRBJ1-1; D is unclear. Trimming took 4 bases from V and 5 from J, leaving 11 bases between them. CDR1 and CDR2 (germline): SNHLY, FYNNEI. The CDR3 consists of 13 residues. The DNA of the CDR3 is TGTGCCAGCAGTGGATCACGGGGAACTGAAGCTTTCTTT. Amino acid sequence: CASSGSRGTEAFF.

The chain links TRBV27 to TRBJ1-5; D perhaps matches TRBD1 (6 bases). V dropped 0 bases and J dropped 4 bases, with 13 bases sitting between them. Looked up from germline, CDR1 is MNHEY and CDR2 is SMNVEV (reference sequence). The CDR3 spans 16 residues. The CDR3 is CASSLSSGTFNQPQHF. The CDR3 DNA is TGTGCCAGCAGTTTATCCTCCGGGACATTTAATCAGCCCCAGCATTTT.

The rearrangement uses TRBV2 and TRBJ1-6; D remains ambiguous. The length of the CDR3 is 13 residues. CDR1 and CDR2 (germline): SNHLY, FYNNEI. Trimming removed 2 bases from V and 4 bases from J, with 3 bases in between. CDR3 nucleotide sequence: TGTGCCAGCAGTGAACCTTATAATTCACCCCTCCACTTT. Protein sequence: CASSEPYNSPLHF.

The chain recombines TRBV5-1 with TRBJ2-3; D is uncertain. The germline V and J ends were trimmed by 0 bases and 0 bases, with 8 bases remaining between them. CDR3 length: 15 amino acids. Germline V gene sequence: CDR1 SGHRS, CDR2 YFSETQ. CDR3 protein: CASSLAGPSTDTQYF. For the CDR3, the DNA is TGCGCCAGCAGCTTGGCTGGGCCTAGCACAGATACGCAGTATTTT.

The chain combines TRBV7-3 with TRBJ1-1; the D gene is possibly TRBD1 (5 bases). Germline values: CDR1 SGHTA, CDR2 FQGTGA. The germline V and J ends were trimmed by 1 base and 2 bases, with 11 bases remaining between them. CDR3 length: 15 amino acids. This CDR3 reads CASSLMGGFNTEAFF. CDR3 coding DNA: TGTGCCAGCAGCTTAATGGGGGGGTTCAACACTGAAGCTTTCTTT.

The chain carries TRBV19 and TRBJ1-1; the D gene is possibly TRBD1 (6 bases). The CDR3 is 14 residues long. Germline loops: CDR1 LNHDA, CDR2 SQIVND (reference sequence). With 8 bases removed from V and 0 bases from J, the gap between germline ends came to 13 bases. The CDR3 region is CASLDWTVNTEAFF. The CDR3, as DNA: TGTGCCAGTCTGGACTGGACAGTGAACACTGAAGCTTTCTTT. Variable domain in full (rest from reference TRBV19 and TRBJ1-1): DGGITQSPKYLFRKEGQNVTLSCEQNLNHDAMYWYRQDPGQGLRLIYYSQIVNDFQKGDIAEGYSVSREKKESFPLTVTSAQKNPTAFYLCASLDWTVNTEAFFGQGTRLTVV.

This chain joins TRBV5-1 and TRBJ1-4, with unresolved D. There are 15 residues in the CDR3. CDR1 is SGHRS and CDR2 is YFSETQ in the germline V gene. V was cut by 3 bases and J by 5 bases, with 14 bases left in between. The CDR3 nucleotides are TGCGCCAGCAGCTGGGCGCTTTTGGAAAATGAAAAACTGTTTTTT. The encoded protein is CASSWALLENEKLFF.

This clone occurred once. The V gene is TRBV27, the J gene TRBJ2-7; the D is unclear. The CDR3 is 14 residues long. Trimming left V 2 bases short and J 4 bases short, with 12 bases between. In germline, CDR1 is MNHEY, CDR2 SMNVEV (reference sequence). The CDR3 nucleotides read TGTGCCAGCAGTTTAGCCACGAGCGTATACGAGCAGTACTTC. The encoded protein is CASSLATSVYEQYF.

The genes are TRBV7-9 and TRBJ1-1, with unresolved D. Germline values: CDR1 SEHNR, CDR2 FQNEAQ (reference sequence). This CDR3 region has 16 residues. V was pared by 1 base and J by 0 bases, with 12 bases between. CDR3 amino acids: CASSLDGFPMNTEAFF. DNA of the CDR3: TGTGCCAGCAGCTTAGACGGTTTCCCTATGAACACTGAAGCTTTCTTT. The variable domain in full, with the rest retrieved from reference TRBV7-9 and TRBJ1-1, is DTGVSQNPRHKITKRGQNVTFRCDPISEHNRLYWYRQTLGQGPEFLTYFQNEAQLEKSRLLSDRFSAERPKGSFSTLEIQRTEQGDSAMYLCASSLDGFPMNTEAFFGQGTRLTVV.

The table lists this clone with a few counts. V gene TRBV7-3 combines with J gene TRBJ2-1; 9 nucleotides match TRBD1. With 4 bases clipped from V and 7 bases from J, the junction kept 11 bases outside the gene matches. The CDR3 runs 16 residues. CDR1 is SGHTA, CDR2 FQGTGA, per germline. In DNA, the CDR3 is TGTGCCAGCAGCTCAACCCGGGACAGGGAATCGAATGAGCAGTTCTTC. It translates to CASSSTRDRESNEQFF.

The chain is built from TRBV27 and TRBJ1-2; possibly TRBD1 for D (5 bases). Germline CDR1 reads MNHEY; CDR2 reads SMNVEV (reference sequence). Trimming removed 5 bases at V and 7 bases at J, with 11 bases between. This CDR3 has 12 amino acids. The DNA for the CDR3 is TGTGCCAGCAGTGGGGCTAGGGGTGGCTACACCTTC. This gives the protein CASSGARGGYTF.

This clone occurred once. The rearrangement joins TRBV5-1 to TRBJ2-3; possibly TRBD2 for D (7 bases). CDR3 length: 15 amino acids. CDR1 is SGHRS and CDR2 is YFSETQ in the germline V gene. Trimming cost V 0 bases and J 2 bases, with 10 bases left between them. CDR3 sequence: CASSLAGGHTDTQYF. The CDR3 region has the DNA TGCGCCAGCAGCTTGGCGGGGGGCCACACAGATACGCAGTATTTT.

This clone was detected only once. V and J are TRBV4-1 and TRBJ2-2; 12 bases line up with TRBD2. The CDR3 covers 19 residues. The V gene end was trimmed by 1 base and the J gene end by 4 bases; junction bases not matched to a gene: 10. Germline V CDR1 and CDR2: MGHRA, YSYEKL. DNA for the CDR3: TGCGCCAGCAGCCAAGGCCCTCTAGCGGGGGGGACGGGCACCGGGGAGCTGTTTTTT. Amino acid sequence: CASSQGPLAGGTGTGELFF.